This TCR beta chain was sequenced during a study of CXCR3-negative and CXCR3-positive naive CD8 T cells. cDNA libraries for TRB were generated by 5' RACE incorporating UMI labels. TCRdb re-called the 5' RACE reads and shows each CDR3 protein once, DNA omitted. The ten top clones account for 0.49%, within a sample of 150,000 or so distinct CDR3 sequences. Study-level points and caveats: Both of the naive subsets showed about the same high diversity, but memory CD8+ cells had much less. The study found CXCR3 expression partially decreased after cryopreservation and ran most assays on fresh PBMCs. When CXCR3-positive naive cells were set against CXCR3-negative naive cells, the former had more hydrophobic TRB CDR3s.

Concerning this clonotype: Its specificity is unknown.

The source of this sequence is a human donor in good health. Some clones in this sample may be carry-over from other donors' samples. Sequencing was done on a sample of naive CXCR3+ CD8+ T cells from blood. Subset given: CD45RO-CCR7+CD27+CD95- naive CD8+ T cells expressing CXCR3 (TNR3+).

The CDR3 reads CASSPLETQYF. The gene calls are TRBV7-2 and TRBJ2-5. CDR3 size: 11 residues. CDR1 SGHTA and CDR2 FQGNSA come from the germline V gene.